These 25 T cell receptor beta chains were all obtained from the same sample, sequenced in a study of T cell repertoires in cytomegalovirus infection. MiXCR, run by TCRdb on the reads, gives a single entry per CDR3 protein. The data contain 310,000 or so distinct CDR3 sequences, approximately 10% of them singletons. Sequencing input: PBMCs. The receptor source for this set is a human donor in good health (CMV status not recorded). Some clones in this sample may be carry-over from other donors' samples.

V gene TRBV2 combines with J gene TRBJ2-7; D possibly corresponds to TRBD1 (5 bases). The CDR3 loop spans 11 amino acids. The V gene lost 6 bases and the J gene lost 6 bases, with 9 bases spanning the gap. Per the germline V gene, CDR1 is SNHLY and CDR2 is FYNNEI. The CDR3 DNA is TGTGCCAGCAGCTTGGGGCTCGAGCAGTACGTC. Protein: CASSLGLEQYV.

This clonotype was counted a few times. V usage is TRBV19 and J usage is TRBJ2-2; D is uncertain. Germline V gene lookup returns CDR1 LNHDA and CDR2 SQIVND (reference sequence). V gave up 3 bases and J gave up 8 bases, with 13 bases separating them. This CDR3 is 14 amino acids long. The CDR3 spells CASSISDWSGELFF. The CDR3 region has the DNA TGTGCCAGTAGTATTTCCGACTGGTCAGGGGAGCTGTTTTTT. Drawing the rest from reference TRBV19 and TRBJ2-2, the complete variable domain is DGGITQSPKYLFRKEGQNVTLSCEQNLNHDAMYWYRQDPGQGLRLIYYSQIVNDFQKGDIAEGYSVSREKKESFPLTVTSAQKNPTAFYLCASSISDWSGELFFGEGSRLTVL.

This clonotype was recorded at least ten times. This rearrangement joins TRBV28 to TRBJ2-1, with 9 bases lining up with TRBD1. V gave up 7 bases and J gave up 7 bases; unmatched junction bases: 8. CDR1 and CDR2 (germline): MDHEN, SYDVKM. The CDR3 spans 14 residues. CDR3 coding DNA: TGTGCCAGCATTACGGGACAGGGTTATAATGAGCAGTTCTTC. Residues: CASITGQGYNEQFF.

This clonotype has more than one count but fewer than ten. The CDR3 reads CASSLASIKGVYEQYF. In DNA, the CDR3 is TGCGCCAGCAGCTTGGCTTCGATTAAGGGGGTTTACGAGCAGTACTTC. V and J are TRBV5-1 and TRBJ2-7; a possible D gene is TRBD1 (6 bases). CDR3 length: 16 residues. Trimming cost V 0 bases and J 4 bases, with 17 bases left between them. Germline V gives CDR1 SGHRS, CDR2 YFSETQ. The full variable domain, its missing parts supplied by reference TRBV5-1 and TRBJ2-7, is KAGVTQTPRYLIKTRGQQVTLSCSPISGHRSVSWYQQTPGQGLQFLFEYFSETQRNKGNFPGRFSGRQFSNSRSEMNVSTLELGDSALYLCASSLASIKGVYEQYFGPGTRLTVT.

The table lists this clonotype with many counts. The chain couples TRBV28 to TRBJ1-1; no definite D call. V shed 7 bases and J shed 1 base, with 13 bases lying between them. CDR3 length equals 14 residues. Per germline, CDR1 MDHEN and CDR2 SYDVKM. The CDR3 spells CASIWGGRNTEAFF. As DNA, the CDR3 is TGTGCCAGCATATGGGGAGGGAGGAACACTGAAGCTTTCTTT.

At least ten counts were recorded for this clonotype. The chain carries TRBV29-1 and TRBJ2-2; D perhaps matches TRBD1 (5 bases). This CDR3 has 15 amino acids. V lost 2 bases, J lost 2 bases, and 12 bases lay in between. CDR1 SQVTM and CDR2 ANQGSEA come from the germline V gene. As DNA, the CDR3 is TGCAGCGTTGAACTGATCCAGGGAAACACCGGGGAGCTGTTTTTT. Translation gives CSVELIQGNTGELFF.

This clonotype was observed many times. The chain is built from TRBV7-6 and TRBJ1-4; tentatively, D is TRBD1 (5 bases). Deletions cut 1 base from V and 8 bases from J, with 20 bases between. The germline V gene encodes CDR1 SGHVS and CDR2 FNYEAQ. The CDR3 sequence is 17 residues long. This CDR3 reads CASSLEVLVRESEKLFF. The CDR3 DNA reads as TGTGCCAGCAGCTTAGAAGTATTAGTCAGGGAAAGCGAAAAACTGTTTTTT.

This clonotype was detected many times. CDR3: CASSLVTGGNSPLHF. In DNA, the CDR3 is TGTGCCAGCAGCTTAGTGACAGGGGGTAATTCACCCCTCCACTTT. The chain uses TRBV7-2 and TRBJ1-6, with 9 bases lining up with TRBD1. This CDR3 comprises 15 residues. Per germline, CDR1 SGHTA and CDR2 FQGNSA. The J segment lost 6 bases and the V segment lost 1 base, leaving 1 base of the junction unmatched. Looking up the rest from reference TRBV7-2 and TRBJ1-6 gives the full variable domain: GAGVSQSPSNKVTEKGKDVELRCDPISGHTALYWYRQSLGQGLEFLIYFQGNSAPDKSGLPSDRFSAERTGGSVSTLTIQRTQQEDSAVYLCASSLVTGGNSPLHFGNGTRLTVT.

This clonotype was seen ten or more times. V gene TRBV2 combines with J gene TRBJ2-7; D possibly corresponds to TRBD1 (5 bases). Germline CDR1 reads SNHLY; CDR2 reads FYNNEI. Trimming left V 3 bases short and J 3 bases short, with 6 bases between. CDR3 length: 12 amino acids. The chain's CDR3 is CASSDTGYEQYF. The CDR3 bases are TGTGCCAGCAGTGACACAGGCTACGAGCAGTACTTC.

This clonotype was seen ten or more times. This rearrangement joins TRBV5-1 to TRBJ2-6; TRBD1 matches 9 bases. Unmatched junction bases numbered 7, after V lost 9 bases and J lost 0 bases. CDR3 size: 16 residues. Germline values: CDR1 SGHRS, CDR2 YFSETQ. CDR3 nucleotide sequence: TGCGCCACCGGGACAGGGCTTCTCTCTGGGGCCAACGTCCTGACTTTC. Protein: CATGTGLLSGANVLTF.

This clonotype came up once. In this CDR3 the conserved last residue, phenylalanine or tryptophan, is missing, so a read error is likely. The gene calls are TRBV28 and TRBJ1-5; 7 positions agree with TRBD1. The CDR3 has 14 residues. Per the germline V gene, CDR1 is MDHEN and CDR2 is SYDVKM. The ends lost 4 bases at V and 2 bases at J; junction bases unmatched: 2. The DNA of the CDR3 is TGTGCCAGCAGTTGGACAGGCGGCAATCAGCCCCAGCATTCT. Encoded protein: CASSWTGGNQPQHS.

This clonotype was picked up many times. This sequence joins TRBV7-6 and TRBJ2-7; D may be TRBD1 (6 bases). Germline V gene data show CDR1 as SGHVS and CDR2 as FNYEAQ. With 2 bases removed from V and 1 base from J, the gap between germline ends came to 9 bases. CDR3 length: 14 residues. In nucleotides, the CDR3 is TGTGCCAGCAGCTTACGACAGGAATCCTACGAGCAGTACGTC. Its translation is CASSLRQESYEQYV.

This clonotype was counted ten times or more. This rearrangement joins TRBV7-8 to TRBJ2-7, with 8 bases aligning to TRBD1. Germline loops: CDR1 SGHVS, CDR2 FQNEAQ. J lost 1 base, V lost 5 bases, and 7 bases had no gene match. The CDR3 contains 15 residues. The CDR3 region is CASSPPRDRSYEQYF. The CDR3 coding sequence is TGTGCCAGCAGCCCCCCCCGGGACAGGTCCTACGAGCAGTACTTC. Full variable domain (outside the CDR3, taken from reference TRBV7-8 and TRBJ2-7): GAGVSQSPRYKVAKRGQDVALRCDPISGHVSLFWYQQALGQGPEFLTYFQNEAQLDKSGLPSDRFFAERPEGSVSTLKIQRTQQEDSAVYLCASSPPRDRSYEQYFGPGTRLTVT.

V and J are TRBV20-1 and TRBJ1-5; tentative D call: TRBD1 (6 bases). Between the trimmed V and J ends, which lost 3 bases and 2 bases, there was a span of 20 bases. The CDR3 is made up of 17 amino acids. The germline V gene encodes CDR1 DFQATT and CDR2 SNEGSKA (reference sequence). The CDR3, as DNA: TGCAGTGCTAGCCCTCGACAGGCCGGTCGCGGCAATCAGCCCCAGCATTTT. It is translated as CSASPRQAGRGNQPQHF.

In its sample, this clonotype was seen a few times. The chain couples TRBV9 to TRBJ2-1; D is perhaps TRBD2 (7 bases). Germline assignment: CDR1 SGDLS and CDR2 YYNGEE. The length of the CDR3 is 18 residues. Trimming shortened V by 0 bases and J by 9 bases, and 25 bases separated the two germline ends. This CDR3 is CASSVEGGGGGVVSEQFF. CDR3 coding DNA: TGTGCCAGCAGCGTAGAAGGGGGAGGAGGGGGGGTTGTAAGTGAGCAGTTCTTC.

This clonotype was recorded many times. This sequence joins TRBV7-2 and TRBJ2-2; D remains ambiguous. Trimming left V 1 base short and J 7 bases short, with 7 bases between. There are 13 residues in the CDR3. Germline V gene lookup returns CDR1 SGHTA and CDR2 FQGNSA. The CDR3 loop reads CASSLVGYGELFF. The CDR3 DNA sequence: TGTGCCAGCAGCTTAGTAGGATACGGGGAGCTGTTTTTT.

The sample holds a few counts of this clonotype. CDR3 DNA: TGCAGCGCCGAGGGGGGGACCGGGGAGCTGTTTTTT. Translation: CSAEGGTGELFF. V is TRBV29-1 and J is TRBJ2-2; D is possibly TRBD2 (7 bases). This CDR3 has 12 residues. CDR1 is SQVTM, CDR2 ANQGSEA, per germline. The germline V and J ends were trimmed by 7 bases and 5 bases, with 11 bases remaining between them.

The sample holds a few counts of this clonotype. The rearrangement uses TRBV6-2 or TRBV6-3 and TRBJ1-6, with 9 bases fitting TRBD1. Looked up from germline, CDR1 is MNHEY and CDR2 is SVGEGT. V lost 7 bases and J lost 7; bases outside the gene matches: 8. The CDR3 loop spans 15 amino acids. Here the CDR3 reads CASNPRDRDNSPLHF. The CDR3 coding sequence is TGTGCCAGCAATCCCCGGGACAGGGACAATTCACCCCTCCACTTT.

This clonotype occurred many times. The chain is built from TRBV7-8 and TRBJ2-1, with D perhaps TRBD1 (5 bases). Germline loops: CDR1 SGHVS, CDR2 FQNEAQ. V was trimmed by 1 base and J by 6 bases, leaving 7 bases between them. The CDR3 spans 13 residues. In DNA, the CDR3 is TGTGCCAGCAGCTTAGGGACACCCAATGAGCAGTTCTTC. Amino acids: CASSLGTPNEQFF.

V usage is TRBV6-2 or TRBV6-3 and J usage is TRBJ1-5, with D possibly being TRBD1 (6 bases). Germline V gives CDR1 MNHEY, CDR2 SVGEGT. V was cut by 6 bases and J by 1 base, with 25 bases left in between. CDR3 size: 19 residues. Written as DNA, the CDR3 is TGTGCCAGCAGGGACTTAACCGGGACACGGCTGATGAGCAATCAGCCCCAGCATTTT. It encodes CASRDLTGTRLMSNQPQHF.

This clonotype has at least ten counts. The V call is TRBV28, the J call TRBJ1-5; no reliable D call. The CDR3 totals 13 residues. In germline, CDR1 is MDHEN, CDR2 SYDVKM. V was shortened by 1 base and J by 7 bases, with 8 bases between the two germline ends. DNA of the CDR3: TGTGCCAGCAGTTTATCCGGAGTGCAGCCCCAGCATTTT. It codes for CASSLSGVQPQHF.

This clonotype was counted at least ten times. The V and J genes are TRBV7-2 and TRBJ2-5, with 13 bases that match TRBD2. The V segment lost 5 bases and the J segment 7 bases; nucleotides outside the gene matches: 7. The CDR3 consists of 15 residues. Germline V gene sequence: CDR1 SGHTA, CDR2 FQGNSA. The CDR3 nucleotides are TGTGCCAGCAGCCCAGGACTAGCGGGGGCGGGGACCCAGTACTTC. Translating gives CASSPGLAGAGTQYF.

This clonotype showed up many times. The chain carries TRBV7-8 and TRBJ2-3; D is perhaps TRBD1 (6 bases). With 5 bases removed from V and 1 base from J, the gap between germline ends came to 16 bases. This CDR3 has 16 residues. CDR1 and CDR2 (germline): SGHVS, FQNEAQ. The CDR3 region has the DNA TGTGCCAGCAGCCCCTTACAGGGAACGGGCACAGATACGCAGTATTTT. Translation gives CASSPLQGTGTDTQYF.

This clonotype was counted ten times or more. V and J are TRBV20-1 and TRBJ1-5; TRBD1 matches 9 bases. CDR3 length: 14 residues. Germline V gene lookup returns CDR1 DFQATT and CDR2 SNEGSKA (reference sequence). V lost 6 bases, J lost 7 bases, and 10 bases stayed unmatched. CDR3 DNA sequence: TGCAGTGCAAGTCCACAGGGGGCCAGGCAGCCCCAGCATTTT. It encodes CSASPQGARQPQHF.

This clonotype appeared many times. The chain uses TRBV6-5 and TRBJ2-6; D is uncertain. V was shortened by 0 bases and J by 0 bases, with 6 bases between the two germline ends. There are 16 residues in the CDR3. Germline V gives CDR1 MNHEY, CDR2 SVGAGI. CDR3 bases: TGTGCCAGCAGTTACTCCGGGCTCTCTGGGGCCAACGTCCTGACTTTC. This sequence encodes CASSYSGLSGANVLTF.